These T cell receptor beta chains were read from a single sample in a study of cytomegalovirus exposure and HLA in healthy donors. Method: immunoSEQ multiplex PCR; TCRdb's copy keeps in-frame clones and lacks some. The table shows approximately 120,000 clones, with about 93% occurring only once. The sample was PBMCs. The receptors here all came from a woman between 18 and 29 years old in good health and CMV-seronegative. The CDR3 runs from the conserved cysteine through the conserved F or W. Each record gives: clone size, V gene, D gene, J gene, CDR3 protein, CDR3 DNA. A D gene is named only where the DNA matches it firmly. Not every row has a clone size; where given, it reads once, few, many or a size class.

clone size: NA; V gene: TRBV7-9; D gene: NA; J gene: TRBJ1-1; CDR3 protein: CASSSQGRGTEAFF; CDR3 DNA: TGTGCCAGCAGCAGTCAGGGTAGGGGCACTGAAGCTTTCTTT
clone size: NA; V gene: TRBV6-5; D gene: NA; J gene: TRBJ1-6; CDR3 protein: CASSWGVRTPLHF; CDR3 DNA: TGTGCCAGCAGCTGGGGAGTGAGGACACCCCTCCACTTT
clone size: NA; V gene: TRBV4-2; D gene: TRBD2; J gene: TRBJ2-2; CDR3 protein: CASTLAGGTGELFF; CDR3 DNA: TGTGCCAGCACTTTAGCGGGAGGTACCGGGGAGCTGTTTTTT
clone size: NA; V gene: TRBV2; D gene: NA; J gene: TRBJ2-2; CDR3 protein: CASSVQRNTGELFF; CDR3 DNA: TGTGCCAGCAGTGTTCAGCGGAACACCGGGGAGCTGTTTTTT
clone size: NA; V gene: TRBV10-3; D gene: TRBD1; J gene: TRBJ1-4; CDR3 protein: CAISDNRGATNEKLFF; CDR3 DNA: TGTGCCATCTCGGATAACAGGGGAGCAACTAATGAAAAACTGTTTTTT
clone size: NA; V gene: TRBV7-3; D gene: NA; J gene: TRBJ1-1; CDR3 protein: CASRWKDRTKAFF; CDR3 DNA: TGTGCCAGCAGATGGAAAGACAGAACTAAAGCTTTCTTT
clone size: NA; V gene: TRBV5-4; D gene: NA; J gene: TRBJ2-3; CDR3 protein: CASSLVGSLDTQYF; CDR3 DNA: TGTGCCAGCAGCTTGGTCGGGAGTTTGGATACGCAGTATTTT
clone size: NA; V gene: TRBV14; D gene: TRBD1; J gene: TRBJ2-6; CDR3 protein: CASSPNPGQGFGANVLTF; CDR3 DNA: TGTGCCAGCAGCCCCAACCCGGGACAGGGGTTTGGGGCCAACGTCCTGACTTTC
clone size: NA; V gene: TRBV7-8; D gene: NA; J gene: TRBJ2-6; CDR3 protein: CASSLGSSGANVLTF; CDR3 DNA: TGTGCCAGCAGCTTGGGGAGTTCTGGGGCCAACGTCCTGACTTTC
clone size: NA; V gene: TRBV7-2; D gene: NA; J gene: TRBJ2-3; CDR3 protein: CASSSLGQADTQYF; CDR3 DNA: TGTGCCAGCAGCTCGTTGGGCCAGGCGGATACGCAGTATTTT
clone size: NA; V gene: TRBV30; D gene: TRBD1; J gene: TRBJ2-7; CDR3 protein: CAHRQGADEQYF; CDR3 DNA: TGTGCCCACCGTCAGGGGGCGGACGAGCAGTACTTC
clone size: NA; V gene: TRBV14; D gene: NA; J gene: TRBJ2-1; CDR3 protein: CASSQTGLLTTGYNEQFF; CDR3 DNA: TGTGCCAGCAGCCAAACCGGACTACTAACAACTGGATACAATGAGCAGTTCTTC
clone size: many; V gene: TRBV10-2; D gene: TRBD2; J gene: TRBJ2-4; CDR3 protein: CASTPSGKGIQYF; CDR3 DNA: TGCGCCAGCACCCCTAGCGGGAAGGGCATTCAGTACTTC
clone size: once; V gene: TRBV19; D gene: TRBD2; J gene: TRBJ2-1; CDR3 protein: CASGPRTSGINEQFF; CDR3 DNA: TGTGCCAGTGGCCCCCGGACTAGCGGGATTAATGAGCAGTTCTTC
clone size: NA; V gene: TRBV9; D gene: TRBD1; J gene: TRBJ1-6; CDR3 protein: CASSATGEGSPLHF; CDR3 DNA: TGTGCCAGCAGCGCCACAGGGGAAGGGTCACCCCTCCACTTT
clone size: NA; V gene: TRBV5-4; D gene: NA; J gene: TRBJ1-2; CDR3 protein: CASRAGDSANYGYTF; CDR3 DNA: TGTGCCAGCAGAGCCGGGGACTCAGCTAACTATGGCTACACCTTC
clone size: NA; V gene: TRBV9; D gene: TRBD2; J gene: TRBJ2-1; CDR3 protein: CASSPRTSGAYNEQFF; CDR3 DNA: TGTGCCAGCAGCCCCCGGACTAGCGGCGCCTACAATGAGCAGTTCTTC
clone size: few; V gene: TRBV14; D gene: TRBD1; J gene: TRBJ2-7; CDR3 protein: CASAIGTGTYEQYF; CDR3 DNA: TGTGCCAGCGCAATCGGGACAGGCACCTACGAGCAGTACTTC
clone size: NA; V gene: TRBV30; D gene: NA; J gene: TRBJ1-2; CDR3 protein: CAAGLEIRNYGYTF; CDR3 DNA: TGTGCAGCAGGGTTGGAAATCCGTAACTATGGCTACACCTTC
clone size: once; V gene: TRBV5-6; D gene: TRBD1; J gene: TRBJ1-4; CDR3 protein: CASSLMRTGTNEKLFF; CDR3 DNA: TGTGCCAGCAGCTTGATGCGGACAGGAACTAATGAAAAACTGTTTTTT
clone size: once; V gene: TRBV5-1; D gene: TRBD1; J gene: TRBJ2-3; CDR3 protein: CASSLGQGGTDTQYF; CDR3 DNA: TGCGCCAGCAGCTTGGGACAGGGAGGCACAGATACGCAGTATTTT
clone size: NA; V gene: TRBV28; D gene: NA; J gene: TRBJ2-7; CDR3 protein: CASRPPGLPKGSYEQYF; CDR3 DNA: TGTGCCAGCAGACCCCCGGGACTCCCGAAGGGGTCCTACGAGCAGTACTTC
clone size: NA; V gene: TRBV5-4; D gene: NA; J gene: TRBJ1-3; CDR3 protein: CASSQGQKLGNTIYF; CDR3 DNA: TGTGCCAGCAGCCAAGGACAGAAGTTGGGAAACACCATATATTTT
clone size: NA; V gene: TRBV18; D gene: NA; J gene: TRBJ1-3; CDR3 protein: CASSDQEGLSGNTIYF; CDR3 DNA: TGTGCCAGCTCGGACCAGGAGGGCCTATCTGGAAACACCATATATTTT
clone size: NA; V gene: TRBV9; D gene: TRBD2; J gene: TRBJ2-1; CDR3 protein: CASSARLAGGHEQFF; CDR3 DNA: TGTGCCAGCAGCGCGAGACTAGCGGGAGGGCATGAGCAGTTCTTC
clone size: NA; V gene: TRBV10-1; D gene: TRBD1; J gene: TRBJ1-6; CDR3 protein: CASEGDRGLNSPLHF; CDR3 DNA: TGCGCCAGCGAGGGGGACAGGGGGCTCAATTCACCCCTCCACTTT
clone size: NA; V gene: TRBV18; D gene: NA; J gene: TRBJ2-7; CDR3 protein: CASSPGPGGDEQYF; CDR3 DNA: TGTGCCAGCTCACCAGGCCCGGGGGGCGACGAGCAGTACTTC
clone size: NA; V gene: TRBV7-9; D gene: NA; J gene: TRBJ1-4; CDR3 protein: CASSASGADEKLFF; CDR3 DNA: TGTGCCAGCAGCGCGTCAGGGGCGGATGAAAAACTGTTTTTT
clone size: NA; V gene: TRBV27; D gene: TRBD1; J gene: TRBJ1-1; CDR3 protein: CASIPGTGNTEAFF; CDR3 DNA: TGTGCCAGCATCCCCGGGACAGGGAACACTGAAGCTTTCTTT
clone size: NA; V gene: TRBV6-6; D gene: NA; J gene: TRBJ1-5; CDR3 protein: CASSWWGRAGNQPQHF; CDR3 DNA: TGTGCCAGCAGTTGGTGGGGCAGGGCAGGGAATCAGCCCCAGCATTTT
clone size: NA; V gene: TRBV14; D gene: TRBD2; J gene: TRBJ2-7; CDR3 protein: CASSQGVTSGVIRYEQYF; CDR3 DNA: TGTGCCAGCAGCCAAGGCGTGACTAGCGGGGTCATTAGGTACGAGCAGTACTTC
clone size: NA; V gene: TRBV19; D gene: TRBD2; J gene: TRBJ2-5; CDR3 protein: CASSILAGVGETQYF; CDR3 DNA: TGTGCCAGTAGTATCTTAGCGGGAGTTGGTGAGACCCAGTACTTC
clone size: NA; V gene: TRBV9; D gene: NA; J gene: TRBJ2-7; CDR3 protein: CASSAEDSSYEQYF; CDR3 DNA: TGTGCCAGCAGCGCCGAGGACAGCTCCTACGAGCAGTACTTC
clone size: NA; V gene: TRBV6-1; D gene: TRBD2; J gene: TRBJ2-7; CDR3 protein: CASSPGGSQVYEQYF; CDR3 DNA: TGTGCCAGCAGTCCGGGAGGGTCCCAGGTCTACGAGCAGTACTTC
clone size: NA; V gene: TRBV2; D gene: NA; J gene: TRBJ1-2; CDR3 protein: CASSEAARGEWDGYTF; CDR3 DNA: TGTGCCAGCAGTGAAGCGGCCCGGGGGGAATGGGATGGCTACACCTTC
clone size: NA; V gene: TRBV6-4; D gene: NA; J gene: TRBJ2-6; CDR3 protein: CASSDSSAGANVLTF; CDR3 DNA: TGTGCCAGCAGTGACTCTAGCGCTGGGGCCAACGTCCTGACTTTC
clone size: NA; V gene: TRBV5-1; D gene: TRBD1; J gene: TRBJ2-3; CDR3 protein: CASSLGTGDTQYF; CDR3 DNA: TGCGCCAGCAGCTTGGGGACAGGGGACACGCAGTATTTT
clone size: NA; V gene: TRBV27; D gene: NA; J gene: TRBJ1-1; CDR3 protein: CASSPTPSAEAFF; CDR3 DNA: TGTGCCAGCAGTCCCACCCCCAGCGCTGAAGCTTTCTTT
clone size: NA; V gene: TRBV6-1; D gene: NA; J gene: TRBJ1-4; CDR3 protein: CASSRQVSSEKLFF; CDR3 DNA: TGTGCCAGCAGTCGTCAAGTCTCCAGTGAAAAACTGTTTTTT
clone size: few; V gene: TRBV7-9; D gene: NA; J gene: TRBJ2-7; CDR3 protein: CASSLGGPYEQYF; CDR3 DNA: TGTGCCAGCAGCTTAGGGGGGCCCTACGAGCAGTACTTC
clone size: NA; V gene: TRBV4-2; D gene: TRBD1; J gene: TRBJ1-1; CDR3 protein: CASSQGRQGANTEAFF; CDR3 DNA: TGTGCCAGCAGCCAAGGGAGGCAGGGGGCGAACACTGAAGCTTTCTTT
clone size: NA; V gene: TRBV13; D gene: TRBD2; J gene: TRBJ2-1; CDR3 protein: CASSQGTSGAEDNEQFF; CDR3 DNA: TGTGCCAGCAGCCAAGGGACTAGCGGGGCGGAAGACAATGAGCAGTTCTTC
clone size: NA; V gene: TRBV27; D gene: NA; J gene: TRBJ2-7; CDR3 protein: CASSHLTGGELTYEQYF; CDR3 DNA: TGTGCCAGCAGCCACCTTACCGGCGGCGAACTAACCTACGAGCAGTACTTC
clone size: once; V gene: TRBV30; D gene: NA; J gene: TRBJ2-7; CDR3 protein: CAWTAQGIIDEQYF; CDR3 DNA: TGTGCCTGGACCGCACAGGGCATTATCGACGAGCAGTACTTC
clone size: NA; V gene: TRBV28; D gene: NA; J gene: TRBJ2-3; CDR3 protein: CASSFHQGGTDTQYF; CDR3 DNA: TGTGCCAGCAGTTTTCACCAGGGCGGCACAGATACGCAGTATTTT
clone size: once; V gene: TRBV28; D gene: NA; J gene: TRBJ1-4; CDR3 protein: CASSFPTATNEKLFF; CDR3 DNA: TGTGCCAGCAGTTTCCCCACAGCAACTAATGAAAAACTGTTTTTT
clone size: NA; V gene: TRBV7-9; D gene: TRBD1; J gene: TRBJ1-2; CDR3 protein: CASGTGQGGSYGYTF; CDR3 DNA: TGTGCCAGCGGGACGGGACAGGGCGGATCCTATGGCTACACCTTC
clone size: NA; V gene: TRBV6-5; D gene: NA; J gene: TRBJ1-2; CDR3 protein: CASSYGLGTNYGYTF; CDR3 DNA: TGTGCCAGCAGTTATGGACTCGGGACAAACTATGGCTACACCTTC
clone size: once; V gene: TRBV5-1; D gene: NA; J gene: TRBJ2-1; CDR3 protein: CASSSGSGLEQFF; CDR3 DNA: TGCGCCAGCAGCTCGGGGTCCGGCCTTGAGCAGTTCTTC
clone size: NA; V gene: TRBV7-9; D gene: NA; J gene: TRBJ1-1; CDR3 protein: CASSLDRAEAFF; CDR3 DNA: TGTGCCAGCAGCTTAGACAGGGCTGAAGCTTTCTTT
clone size: NA; V gene: TRBV19; D gene: NA; J gene: TRBJ1-3; CDR3 protein: CASSIGGRSGNTIYF; CDR3 DNA: TGTGCCAGTAGTATTGGGGGCAGGTCTGGAAACACCATATATTTT